This TCR beta chain was sequenced for a study of blood T cell repertoires in COVID-19. Germline lookup yields CDR1 SNHLY and CDR2 FYNNEI. The CDR3 has 16 amino acids. V was pared by 4 bases and J by 6 bases, with 10 bases of the junction left unmatched. Assay used: immunoSEQ multiplex PCR; TCRdb lists only in-frame clones, some missing. The sample contains 400,000 to 450,000 clones, over 85% of which appear only once. The chain combines TRBV2 with TRBJ2-1; 9 bases align to TRBD2. The specimen sequenced was peripheral blood. The TCR sequence derives from a man between 18 and 29 years old with COVID-19, enrolled during active disease. CDR3 in DNA: TGTGCCAGCAGTGTTATACCGGGCGGGGGGGCCAATGAGCAGTTCTTC. It translates to CASSVIPGGGANEQFF.